The clone carrying this TCR beta chain has more than one count but fewer than ten. The antigen is not known. This specimen belongs to a study of T-cell memory formation after mild COVID-19. In TCRdb, the 5' RACE reads were re-called with MiXCR into one record per CDR3 protein. The profile shows some 340,000 distinct CDR3 sequences, 10% to 15% of them singletons. This CDR3 comprises 15 residues. V dropped 0 bases and J dropped 5 bases, with 13 bases sitting between them. Germline V gene sequence: CDR1 LNHNV, CDR2 YYDKDF (reference sequence). Findings and caveats of the study: The finding that pre-infection memory included some responding clones suggested that cross-reactive memory joined.

This clonotype was obtained from a man in his late teens or twenties who had mild COVID-19 (a few samples of this study predate the infection). Cell type and time point are not known. Sequencing used PBMCs or a T cell subset sorted from them (not recorded which). The chain employs TRBV15 and TRBJ1-1; D is perhaps TRBD1 (5 bases). The CDR3 coding sequence is TGTGCCACCAGCAGAGAAGGGACCAGGGAGACTGAAGCTTTCTTT. Its translation is CATSREGTRETEAFF. The variable domain in full, completed from reference TRBV15 and TRBJ1-1, reads DAMVIQNPRYQVTQFGKPVTLSCSQTLNHNVMYWYQQKSSQAPKLLFHYYDKDFNNEADTPDNFQSRRPNTSFCFLDIRSPGLGDTAMYLCATSREGTRETEAFFGQGTRLTVV.